One and the same sample provided the 17 T cell receptor beta chains below, sequenced in a study of blood T cell repertoires in COVID-19. Clones were read by immunoSEQ multiplex PCR, and TCRdb kept only the in-frame ones, dropping some. The profile covers a few hundred thousand clones, with roughly nine tenths appearing a single time and about 2% taken by the ten largest. Material: peripheral blood. The receptors stem from a young man with active or convalescent COVID-19.

The chain employs TRBV5-6 and TRBJ2-5, with 7 bases aligning to TRBD1. CDR1 is SGHDT and CDR2 is YYEEEE in the germline V gene. The CDR3 covers 13 residues. With V trimmed by 2 bases and J by 3 bases, 1 base remained unmatched. The CDR3 spells CASSFDREETQYF. As DNA, the CDR3 is TGTGCCAGCAGCTTTGACAGGGAAGAGACCCAGTACTTC.

Concerning this clone itself: Relative to the germline gene, one junction end is altered; a read error may explain this. The gene calls are TRBV27 and TRBJ2-1; the match to TRBD2 covers 9 bases. The V gene's germline CDR1 is MNHEY and CDR2 SMNVEV (reference sequence). There are 13 residues in the CDR3. CDR3 in amino acids: CASTGLAINQQFF. The CDR3 region has the DNA TGTGCCAGCACGGGACTAGCTATCAATCAGCAGTTCTTC.

The rearrangement joins TRBV18 to TRBJ2-1; TRBD1 matches at 7 bases. V dropped 4 bases and J dropped 7; count of bases not matched to a gene: 7. The CDR3 has 14 amino acids. Germline CDR1 is KGHSH and CDR2 is LQKENI. CDR3 sequence reads: CASSLPGQANEQFF. For the CDR3, the DNA is TGTGCCAGCTCACTACCTGGACAGGCTAATGAGCAGTTCTTC.

CDR3 sequence: CASSLAAGNYEQYF. In DNA, the CDR3 is TGTGCCAGCAGTTTAGCCGCAGGCAACTACGAGCAGTACTTC. This sequence joins TRBV27 and TRBJ2-7; no clear D. The V and J ends lost 2 bases and 3 bases respectively, with 11 bases between them. Germline values: CDR1 MNHEY, CDR2 SMNVEV (reference sequence). This CDR3 is built from 14 residues.

The V call is TRBV7-2, the J call TRBJ2-7; TRBD1 agrees at 8 bases. Germline V gene data show CDR1 as SGHTA and CDR2 as FQGNSA. The CDR3 runs 14 residues. V was clipped by 2 bases and J by 6 bases; unmatched bases: 6. Here the CDR3 DNA reads TGTGCCAGCAGCTTACAGGGACAGGCGGTCGAGCAGTACTTC. Residues: CASSLQGQAVEQYF.

This chain joins TRBV5-1 and TRBJ2-4; 10 nucleotides line up with TRBD1. The junction had 10 bases not matched to a gene; V was cut back by 3 bases and J by 10 bases. The CDR3 is 15 amino acids. Germline V gene lookup returns CDR1 SGHRS and CDR2 YFSETQ. The CDR3 bases are TGCGCCAGCAGCTCTGAGACAGGGGGCTTGGGGATTCAGTACTTC. It is translated as CASSSETGGLGIQYF.

The chain recombines TRBV2 with TRBJ2-5; 8 bases are a match to TRBD1. CDR1 is SNHLY, CDR2 FYNNEI, per germline. The length of the CDR3 is 13 residues. The V segment lost 7 bases and the J segment 4 bases; nucleotides outside the gene matches: 5. CDR3 sequence (DNA): TGTGCCAGCACGGGACAGGACCTAGAGACCCAGTACTTC. Translation gives CASTGQDLETQYF.

The chain joins TRBV5-1 to TRBJ2-3; the match to TRBD2 covers 7 bases. The J segment lost 5 bases and the V segment lost 1 base, leaving 7 bases of the junction unmatched. This CDR3 comprises 15 residues. Germline CDR1 is SGHRS and CDR2 is YFSETQ. CDR3 nucleotides: TGCGCCAGCAGCTTGTTGACGGGGAGGGAAGATACGCAGTATTTT. Protein: CASSLLTGREDTQYF.

The gene calls are TRBV11-3 and TRBJ2-3; TRBD1 agrees at 9 bases. Germline-derived CDR1 and CDR2 are SGHNT and YENEEA. CDR3 size: 18 residues. The trim removed 2 bases at V and 2 bases at J, leaving 11 bases unmatched. In DNA, the CDR3 is TGTGCCAGCAGCTTATTTCCGCCGGGACAGGGCCCCACAGATACGCAGTATTTT. Translated: CASSLFPPGQGPTDTQYF.

The chain carries TRBV5-5 and TRBJ2-7, with D possibly TRBD1 on 6 matching bases. The germline V gene encodes CDR1 SGHKS and CDR2 YYEKEE (reference sequence). This CDR3 has 13 residues. Trimming took 6 bases from V and 1 from J, leaving 11 bases between them. CDR3 protein: CASKSRGSYEQYF. The CDR3 nucleotides are TGTGCCAGCAAGTCAAGGGGGTCCTACGAGCAGTACTTC.

This clone appeared a single time. The chain couples TRBV9 to TRBJ2-2; possibly TRBD1 for D (6 bases). The CDR3 totals 16 residues. Trimming took off 4 bases at V and 3 bases at J, with 16 bases between the two ends. CDR1 is SGDLS, CDR2 YYNGEE, per germline. DNA of the CDR3: TGTGCCAGCAGCCCGGGCAGGGGCTCGTACACCGGGGAGCTGTTTTTT. This encodes CASSPGRGSYTGELFF.

This clone was seen just once. The chain recombines TRBV5-8 with TRBJ1-1, with a tentative D call TRBD1 (5 bases). This CDR3 has 17 residues. V was cut by 1 base and J by 0 bases, with 16 bases left in between. From germline, CDR1 is SGHTS and CDR2 YDEGEE. CDR3 region: CASSLRRTGGMNTEAFF. CDR3 sequence (DNA): TGTGCCAGCAGCTTGCGCAGAACGGGGGGAATGAACACTGAAGCTTTCTTT.

CDR3 protein: CASSRAGTGGATNEKLFF. The CDR3 DNA reads as TGTGCCAGCAGTCGGGCCGGGACAGGGGGAGCGACTAATGAAAAACTGTTTTTT. J is TRBJ1-4 and V is TRBV28; 11 nucleotides line up with TRBD1. This CDR3 is 18 amino acids long. Germline CDR1 and CDR2: MDHEN and SYDVKM. The trim removed 5 bases at V and 2 bases at J, leaving 10 bases unmatched.

The gene calls are TRBV24-1 and TRBJ2-2; 7 bases match TRBD1. This CDR3 has 16 amino acids. Trimming took 3 bases from V and 3 from J; bases not matched to a gene: 6. Germline loops: CDR1 KGHDR, CDR2 SFDVKD. In DNA form, the CDR3 reads TGTGCCACCAGTGATGCGACAGGGACGTACACCGGGGAGCTGTTTTTT. It codes for CATSDATGTYTGELFF.

The chain carries TRBV5-1 and TRBJ2-3, with 14 positions matching TRBD2. The germline V gene encodes CDR1 SGHRS and CDR2 YFSETQ. V was pared by 3 bases and J by 3 bases, with 6 bases of the junction left unmatched. The CDR3 totals 17 residues. The chain's CDR3 is CASSSMGLAGATDTQYF. DNA of the CDR3: TGCGCCAGCAGCTCGATGGGACTAGCGGGGGCAACAGATACGCAGTATTTT.

The genes are TRBV15 and TRBJ2-3, with TRBD1 matching 8 bases. CDR3 length: 15 amino acids. V was clipped by 3 bases and J by 0 bases; unmatched bases: 2. Germline V CDR1 and CDR2: LNHNV, YYDKDF (reference sequence). The CDR3 nucleotides are TGTGCCACCAGCAGGTACAGGGGGAGCACAGATACGCAGTATTTT. Translation: CATSRYRGSTDTQYF.

This sequence joins TRBV12-5 and TRBJ1-4; perhaps TRBD1 as D (5 bases). Germline CDR1 and CDR2: LGHNT and FRNRAP. The CDR3 extends over 14 amino acids. Trimming shortened V by 6 bases and J by 0 bases, and 8 bases separated the two germline ends. CDR3 sequence reads: CASGLTATNEKLFF. The CDR3 DNA follows: TGTGCTAGTGGGCTGACAGCAACTAATGAAAAACTGTTTTTT.